These T cell receptor beta chains were read from a single sample in a study of blood T cells in healthy people across ages. TCRdb reanalysed the 5' RACE reads using MiXCR and keeps one entry per CDR3 protein. The sample consists of about 800,000 distinct CDR3 sequences, 55% to 70% of them appearing once. The sample consisted of blood. The receptors were sampled from a man aged 30-40 years in good health. Both conserved end residues are part of each CDR3. The D gene is left open where the match is weak.

>-|TRBV27|-
CASSLAVGSQAAVTSTYEQYF
>-|TRBV20-1|TRBJ1-2
CSAHYGYTF
>TRBD1|TRBV6-2/TRBV6-3|-
CASRSTGGAETQYF
>-|TRBV7-9|TRBJ2-5
CASSLAAGHETQYF
>-|TRBV27|TRBJ2-7
CASSLGGNGEQYF
>-|TRBV6-6|TRBJ2-3
CASSQDRGTMGTQYF
>TRBD2|TRBV29-1|TRBJ2-1
CSVPAGGPYKQFF
>-|TRBV6-2/TRBV6-3|TRBJ2-1
CASSQTYNEQFF
>-|TRBV30|TRBJ2-3
CAWSGGQSTDTQYF
>TRBD2|TRBV30|-
CAWSGPGALAGVMETQYF
>-|TRBV5-6|TRBJ2-3
CASSYPGGGSTDTQYF
>-|TRBV20-1|TRBJ2-3
CSARVGSTDTQYF
>-|TRBV5-1|TRBJ2-7
CASQREPSKTYEQYF
>-|TRBV29-1|-
CSVQADTYNEQYF
>TRBD1|TRBV28|TRBJ1-2
CASSSPGQGMTNYGYTF
>-|TRBV20-1|TRBJ2-7
CSARDSGSYEQYF
>-|TRBV15|TRBJ2-7
CATSRDVGLGDEQYF
>-|TRBV5-6|TRBJ2-5
CASSLVYKEETQYF
>-|TRBV11-2|TRBJ1-5
CASSLEGGGNQPQHF
>-|TRBV29-1|TRBJ2-3
CSVEDDREAETDTQYF
>-|TRBV6-5|TRBJ1-2
CASSPISGDRSYGYTF
>TRBD2|TRBV2|TRBJ2-3
CASRLAGGEYF
>TRBD1|TRBV20-1|TRBJ2-3
CRVTGAGTEADTQYF